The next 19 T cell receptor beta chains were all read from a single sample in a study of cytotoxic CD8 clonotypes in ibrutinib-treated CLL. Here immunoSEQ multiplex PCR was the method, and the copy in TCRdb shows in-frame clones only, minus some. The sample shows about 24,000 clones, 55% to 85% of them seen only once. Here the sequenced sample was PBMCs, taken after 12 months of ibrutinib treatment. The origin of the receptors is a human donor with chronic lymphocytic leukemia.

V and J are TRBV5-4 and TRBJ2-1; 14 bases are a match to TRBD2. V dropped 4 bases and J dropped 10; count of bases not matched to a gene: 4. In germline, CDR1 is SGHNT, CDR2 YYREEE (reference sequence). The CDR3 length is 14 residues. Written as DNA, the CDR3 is TGTGCCAGCAGCCCGGGACTAGCGGGGGCCGAGCAGTTCTTC. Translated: CASSPGLAGAEQFF.

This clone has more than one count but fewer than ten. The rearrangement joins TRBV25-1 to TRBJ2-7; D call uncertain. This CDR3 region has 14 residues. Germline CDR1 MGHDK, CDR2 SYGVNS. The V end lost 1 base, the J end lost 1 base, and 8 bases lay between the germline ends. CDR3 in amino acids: CASSESIRSYEQYF. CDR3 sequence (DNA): TGTGCCAGCAGTGAATCGATCAGATCCTACGAGCAGTACTTC.

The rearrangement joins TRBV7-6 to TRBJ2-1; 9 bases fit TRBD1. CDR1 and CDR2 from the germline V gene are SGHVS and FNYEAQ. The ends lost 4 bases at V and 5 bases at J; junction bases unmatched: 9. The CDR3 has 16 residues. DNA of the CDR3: TGTGCCAGCAGCTCCCGGACAGGGGTTAAGCACAATGAGCAGTTCTTC. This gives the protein CASSSRTGVKHNEQFF. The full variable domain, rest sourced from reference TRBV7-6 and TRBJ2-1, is GAGVSQSPRYKVTKRGQDVALRCDPISGHVSLYWYRQALGQGPEFLTYFNYEAQQDKSGLPNDRFSAERPEGSISTLTIQRTEQRDSAMYRCASSSRTGVKHNEQFFGPGTRLTVL.

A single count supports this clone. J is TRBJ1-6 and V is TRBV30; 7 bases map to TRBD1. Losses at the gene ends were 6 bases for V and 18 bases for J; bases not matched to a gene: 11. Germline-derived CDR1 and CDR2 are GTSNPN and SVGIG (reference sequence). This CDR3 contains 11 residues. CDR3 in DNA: TGTGCCTGCCCTCAGGGGGGCCGGCACCACTTT. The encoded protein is CACPQGGRHHF.

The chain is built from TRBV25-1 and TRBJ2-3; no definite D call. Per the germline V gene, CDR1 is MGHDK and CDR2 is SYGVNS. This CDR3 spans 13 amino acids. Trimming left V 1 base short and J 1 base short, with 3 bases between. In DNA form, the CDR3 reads TGTGCCAGCAGTGAATCCGGCACAGATACGCAGTATTTT. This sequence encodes CASSESGTDTQYF.

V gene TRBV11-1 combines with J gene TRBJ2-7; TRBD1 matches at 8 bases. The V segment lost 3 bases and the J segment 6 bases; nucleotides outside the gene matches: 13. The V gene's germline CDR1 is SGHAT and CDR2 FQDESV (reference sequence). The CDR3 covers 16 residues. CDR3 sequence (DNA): TGTGCCAGCAGCTTTCCCGGGACAGGTGATGGGGTCGAGCAGTACTTC. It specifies CASSFPGTGDGVEQYF.

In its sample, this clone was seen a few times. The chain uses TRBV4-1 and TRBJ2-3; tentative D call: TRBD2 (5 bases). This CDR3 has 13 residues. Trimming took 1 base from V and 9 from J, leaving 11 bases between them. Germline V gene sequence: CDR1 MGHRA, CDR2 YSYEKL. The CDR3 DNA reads TGCGCCAGCAGCCAAGCCGGGGATAAAACGCAGTATTTT. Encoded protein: CASSQAGDKTQYF.

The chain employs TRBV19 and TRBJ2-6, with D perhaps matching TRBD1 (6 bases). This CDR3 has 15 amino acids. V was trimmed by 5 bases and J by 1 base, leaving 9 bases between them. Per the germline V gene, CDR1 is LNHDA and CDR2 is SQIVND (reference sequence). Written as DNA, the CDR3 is TGTGCCAGTAGTCAACAGGGTTCTGGGGCCAACGTCCTGACTTTC. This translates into CASSQQGSGANVLTF.

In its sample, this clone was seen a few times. The CDR3 spells CASSPSSAGAGEQYF. The CDR3 DNA reads as TGTGCCAGTAGTCCCTCCTCGGCAGGGGCGGGCGAGCAGTACTTC. The rearrangement links TRBV19 to TRBJ2-7; D perhaps matches TRBD1 (6 bases). Germline V gives CDR1 LNHDA, CDR2 SQIVND (reference sequence). The CDR3 is 15 residues long. V lost 5 bases and J 6 bases, leaving 20 bases between the germline ends.

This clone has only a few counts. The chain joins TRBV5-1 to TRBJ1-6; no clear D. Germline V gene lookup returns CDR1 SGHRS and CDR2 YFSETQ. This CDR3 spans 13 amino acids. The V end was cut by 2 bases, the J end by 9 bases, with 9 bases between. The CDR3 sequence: CASSFGEGSPLHF. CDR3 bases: TGCGCCAGCAGCTTTGGGGAGGGTTCACCCCTCCACTTT.

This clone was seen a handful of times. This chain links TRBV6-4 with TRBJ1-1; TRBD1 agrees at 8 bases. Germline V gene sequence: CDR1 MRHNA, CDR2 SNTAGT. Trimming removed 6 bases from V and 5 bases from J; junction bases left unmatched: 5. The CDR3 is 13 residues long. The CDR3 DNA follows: TGTGCCAGCAGAATGCAGGGGGCTACTGAAGCTTTCTTT. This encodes CASRMQGATEAFF.

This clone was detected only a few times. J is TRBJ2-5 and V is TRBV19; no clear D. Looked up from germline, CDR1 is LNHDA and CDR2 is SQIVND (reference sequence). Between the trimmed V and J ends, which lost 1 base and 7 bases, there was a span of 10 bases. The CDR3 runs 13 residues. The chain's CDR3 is CASSIADFGTQYF. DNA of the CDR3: TGTGCCAGTAGTATAGCCGACTTTGGGACCCAGTACTTC.

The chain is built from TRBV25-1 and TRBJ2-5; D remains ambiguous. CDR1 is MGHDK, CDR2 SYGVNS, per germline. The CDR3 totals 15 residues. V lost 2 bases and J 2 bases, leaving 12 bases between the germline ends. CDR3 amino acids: CASSEPRSAQETQYF. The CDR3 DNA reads TGTGCCAGCAGTGAACCCCGATCCGCTCAAGAGACCCAGTACTTC.

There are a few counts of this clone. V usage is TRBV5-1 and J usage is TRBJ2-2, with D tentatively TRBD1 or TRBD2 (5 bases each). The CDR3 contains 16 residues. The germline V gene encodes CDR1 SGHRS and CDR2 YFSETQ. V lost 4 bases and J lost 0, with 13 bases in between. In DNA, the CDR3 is TGCGCCAGCAGCCACTGGGGGACCTCGAACACCGGGGAGCTGTTTTTT. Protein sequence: CASSHWGTSNTGELFF.

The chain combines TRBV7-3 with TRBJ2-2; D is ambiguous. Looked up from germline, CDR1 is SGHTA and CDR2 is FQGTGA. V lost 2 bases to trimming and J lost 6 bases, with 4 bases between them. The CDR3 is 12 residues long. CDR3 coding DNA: TGTGCCAGCAGCTTATATGCCGGGGAGCTGTTTTTT. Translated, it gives CASSLYAGELFF.

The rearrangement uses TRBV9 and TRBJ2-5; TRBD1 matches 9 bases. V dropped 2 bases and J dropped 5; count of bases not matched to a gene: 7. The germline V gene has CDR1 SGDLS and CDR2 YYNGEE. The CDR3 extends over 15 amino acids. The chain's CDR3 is CASSVQQGAGETQYF. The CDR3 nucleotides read TGTGCCAGCAGCGTCCAACAGGGGGCGGGGGAGACCCAGTACTTC.

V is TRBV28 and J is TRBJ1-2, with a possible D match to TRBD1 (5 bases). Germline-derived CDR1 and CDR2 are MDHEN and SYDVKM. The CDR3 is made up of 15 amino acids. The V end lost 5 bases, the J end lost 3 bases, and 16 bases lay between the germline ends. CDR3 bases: TGTGCCAGCAGTCCTTCCTGGGGACCGCACTATGGCTACACCTTC. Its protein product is CASSPSWGPHYGYTF.

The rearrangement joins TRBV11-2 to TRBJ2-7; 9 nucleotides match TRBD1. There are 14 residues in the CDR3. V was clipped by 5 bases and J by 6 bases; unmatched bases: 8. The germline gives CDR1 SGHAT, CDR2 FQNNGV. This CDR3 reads CASSPDRGRPEQYF. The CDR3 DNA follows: TGTGCCAGCAGCCCGGACAGGGGCCGTCCCGAGCAGTACTTC.

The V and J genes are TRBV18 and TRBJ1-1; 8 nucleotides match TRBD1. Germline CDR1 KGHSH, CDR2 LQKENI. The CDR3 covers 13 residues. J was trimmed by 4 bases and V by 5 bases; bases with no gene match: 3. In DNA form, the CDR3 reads TGTGCCAGCTCATCCACAGGGGGCACTGAAGCTTTCTTT. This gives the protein CASSSTGGTEAFF.